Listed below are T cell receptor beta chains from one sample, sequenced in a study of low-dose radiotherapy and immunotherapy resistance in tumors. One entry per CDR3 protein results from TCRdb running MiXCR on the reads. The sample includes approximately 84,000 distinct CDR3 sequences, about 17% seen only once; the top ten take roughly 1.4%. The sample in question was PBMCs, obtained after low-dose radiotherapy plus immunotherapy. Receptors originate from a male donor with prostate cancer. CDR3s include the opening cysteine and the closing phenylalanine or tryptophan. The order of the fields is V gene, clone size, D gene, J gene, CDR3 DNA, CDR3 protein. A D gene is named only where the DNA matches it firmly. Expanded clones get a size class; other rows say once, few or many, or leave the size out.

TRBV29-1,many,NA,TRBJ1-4,TGCAGCGTTGCGTATTTGGGGTCTAATGAAAAACTGTTTTTT,CSVAYLGSNEKLFF
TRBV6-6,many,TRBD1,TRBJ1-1,TGTGCCAGCAGTTACTCCATTGGGACAGGGGTCGCTTTCTTT,CASSYSIGTGVAFF
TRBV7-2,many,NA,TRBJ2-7,TGTGCCAGCAGCTTGGACGGGATCCTCTACGAGCAGTACTTC,CASSLDGILYEQYF
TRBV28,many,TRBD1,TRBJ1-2,TGTGCCAGCAGTGGGACAGGTTGGGTAGAATTGCGAGGCTACACCTTC,CASSGTGWVELRGYTF
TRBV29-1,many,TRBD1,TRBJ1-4,TGCAGCGTTGAAGATGCGACAGGGGGACGTGAAAAACTGTTTTTT,CSVEDATGGREKLFF
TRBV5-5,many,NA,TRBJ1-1,TGTGCCAGCAGCTTGGAACTGTTCACTGAAGCTTTCTTT,CASSLELFTEAFF
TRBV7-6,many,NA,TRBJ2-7,TGTGCCAGCAGCTTAGCGAGGCAGGATGACTACGAGCAGTACTTC,CASSLARQDDYEQYF
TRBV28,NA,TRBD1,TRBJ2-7,TGTGCCAGCATCTCCCTACAGGGGAGCCGCCTCGGGACAGGGGTAGGTGAGCAGTACTTC,CASISLQGSRLGTGVGEQYF
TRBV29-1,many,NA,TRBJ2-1,TGCAGCGTTGGGGGTAGCCCCTTTTGGAATGAGCAGTTCTTC,CSVGGSPFWNEQFF
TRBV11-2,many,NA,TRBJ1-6,TGTGCCAGCAGCTCAACTCCCTCCTATAATTCACCCCTCCACTTT,CASSSTPSYNSPLHF
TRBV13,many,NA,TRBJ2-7,TGTGCCAGCAGCTTAGGGAGCTACGAGCAGTACTTC,CASSLGSYEQYF
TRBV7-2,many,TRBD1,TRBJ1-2,TGTGCCAGCAGCCCGGAGCAGGGGGCGCGTTTCTATGGCTACACCTTC,CASSPEQGARFYGYTF
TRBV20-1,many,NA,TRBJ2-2,TGCAGTGCCAAGATAAGCGGAGCGAACACCGGGGAGCTGTTTTTT,CSAKISGANTGELFF
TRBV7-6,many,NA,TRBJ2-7,TGTGCCAGCAGCTTAGAAGGAGGTAGAACCGAGCAGTACTTC,CASSLEGGRTEQYF
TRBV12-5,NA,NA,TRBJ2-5,TGTGCTAGTGGTTCCCTTGAGACCCAGTACTTC,CASGSLETQYF
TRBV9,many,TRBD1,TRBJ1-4,TGTGCCAGCAGCGTGGGACAGGGGAGTGAAAAACTGTTTTTT,CASSVGQGSEKLFF
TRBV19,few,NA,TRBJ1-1,TGTGCCAGTAGGAAACAGGGCCGGACTGAAGCTTTCTTT,CASRKQGRTEAFF
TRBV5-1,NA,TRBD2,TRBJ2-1,TGTGCCAGCAGCTTGGCCGCTAGCGGGAGTTCTGAGCAGTTCTTC,CASSLAASGSSEQFF
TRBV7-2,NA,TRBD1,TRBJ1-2,TGTGCCAGCAGCCAAGGTGCGGCAGGGGGCCGGAACTATGGCTACACCTTC,CASSQGAAGGRNYGYTF
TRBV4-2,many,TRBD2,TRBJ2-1,TGTGCCAGCAGCCAAGTATCTAGCGGGAGGGGTGAGCAGTTCTTC,CASSQVSSGRGEQFF
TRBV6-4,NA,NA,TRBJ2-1,TGTGCCAGCAGTGAGGCGGTAAACAATGAGCAGTTCTTC,CASSEAVNNEQFF
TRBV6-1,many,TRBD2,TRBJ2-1,TGTGCCAGCATTAGCGGGAGGTTCCAGAGCTCCTACAATGAGCAGTTCTTC,CASISGRFQSSYNEQFF
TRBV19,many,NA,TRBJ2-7,TGTGCCAGTAGAACCTCTTGGGGGAGTGGTTTATACGAGCAGTACTTC,CASRTSWGSGLYEQYF
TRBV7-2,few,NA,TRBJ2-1,TGTGCCAGCAGCTTAGCGCCCTTAGGGGTCAATGAGCAGTTCTTC,CASSLAPLGVNEQFF
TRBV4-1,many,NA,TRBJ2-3,TGCGCCAGCAGCCAAGATTGGCTAACAGATACGCAGTATTTT,CASSQDWLTDTQYF
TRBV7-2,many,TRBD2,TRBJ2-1,TGTGCCAGCAGCCAAGCCAGCGGGAGGGCCGGGGATGAGCAGTTCTTC,CASSQASGRAGDEQFF
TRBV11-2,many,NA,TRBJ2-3,TGTGCCAGCAGCCCCCAGATGGTCCCAGATACGCAGTATTTT,CASSPQMVPDTQYF
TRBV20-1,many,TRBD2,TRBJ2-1,TGCAGTGCTAGAGATGCGTCTAGCGGGAATGAGCAGTTCTTC,CSARDASSGNEQFF
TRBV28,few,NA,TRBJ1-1,TGTGCCAGCACCGGTGGGGGGGGCACTGAAGCTTTCTTT,CASTGGGGTEAFF
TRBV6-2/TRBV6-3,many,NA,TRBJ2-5,TGTGCCAGCAGTAACCCGTCGACTAGGCGTAATGGGGAGACCCAGTACTTC,CASSNPSTRRNGETQYF
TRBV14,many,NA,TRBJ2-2,TGTGCCAGCAGCCAAGTGGGGGCCGGGACCGGGGAGCTGTTTTTT,CASSQVGAGTGELFF
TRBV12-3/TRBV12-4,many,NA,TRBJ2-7,TGTGCCAGCAGTCAAACCCACGAGCAGTACTTC,CASSQTHEQYF
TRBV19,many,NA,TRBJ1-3,TGTGCCAGTAGCCACCCCCCCTCTGGAAACACCATATATTTT,CASSHPPSGNTIYF
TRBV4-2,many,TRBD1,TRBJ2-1,TGTGCCAGCAGCCAGGGGGACAGGGACTACAATGAGCAGTTCTTC,CASSQGDRDYNEQFF
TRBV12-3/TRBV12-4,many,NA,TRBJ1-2,TGTGCCAGCAGGCTCCCGACAGGTCATGGCTACACCTTC,CASRLPTGHGYTF
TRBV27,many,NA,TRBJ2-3,TGTGCCAGCAGTTTACACCCCCGGGAAAGTCGGTATTTT,CASSLHPRESRYF
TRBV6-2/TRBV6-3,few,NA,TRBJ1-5,TGTGCCAGCACCCCGGCAGGGCGGGGGAGTCAGCCCCAGCATTTT,CASTPAGRGSQPQHF
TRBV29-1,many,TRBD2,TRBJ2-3,TGCAGCGCAGTCCCCCCCCGACTAGCGGGAGGGCCGACAGATACGCAGTATTTT,CSAVPPRLAGGPTDTQYF
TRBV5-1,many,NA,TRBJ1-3,TGCGCCAGCAGCTTGGAGTTCTCTGGAAACACCATATATTTT,CASSLEFSGNTIYF
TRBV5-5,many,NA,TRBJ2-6,TGTGCCAGCAGCCGAGACTGGGCGGCTGGGGCCAACGTCCTGACTTTC,CASSRDWAAGANVLTF
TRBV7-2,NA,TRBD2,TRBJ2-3,TGTGCCAGCAGCCCGAGGACTAGCGGGCGCACAGATACGCAGTATTTT,CASSPRTSGRTDTQYF
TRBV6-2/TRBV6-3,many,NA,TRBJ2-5,TGTGCCAGCAGCACCTTTGAGACCCAGTACTTC,CASSTFETQYF
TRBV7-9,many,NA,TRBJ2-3,TGTGCCAGCCAACAGAGGGGGACAGATACGCAGTATTTT,CASQQRGTDTQYF
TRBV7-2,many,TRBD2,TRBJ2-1,TGTGCCAGCAGCCCTGATAGGGGCGCCAGGGGCGGGAGGGCCTCCACCTCCCCCTACAATGAGCAGTTCTTC,CASSPDRGARGGRASTSPYNEQFF
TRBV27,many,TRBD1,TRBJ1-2,TGTGCCAGCAACTGGACAGGGGGCAACTATGGCTACACCTTC,CASNWTGGNYGYTF
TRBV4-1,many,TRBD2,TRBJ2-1,TGCGCCAGCAGCCTACGAGCGGGAGGGCAGGATGAGCAGTTCTTC,CASSLRAGGQDEQFF
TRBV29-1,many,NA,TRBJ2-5,TGCAGCGTTGGTAGGAGCGGGGAGACCCAGTACTTC,CSVGRSGETQYF
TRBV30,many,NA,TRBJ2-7,TGTGCCTGGAGTGGGCCGTACGAGCAGTACTTC,CAWSGPYEQYF
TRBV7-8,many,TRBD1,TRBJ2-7,TGTGCCAGCAGCTGGACAGGGACAGGGGCCTACGAGCAGTACTTC,CASSWTGTGAYEQYF
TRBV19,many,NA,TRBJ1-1,TGTGCCAGTAGTAGGAGTCGCACTGAAGCTTTCTTT,CASSRSRTEAFF
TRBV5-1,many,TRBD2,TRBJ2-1,TGCGCCAGCAGCTATGGCACCAGCGGGACCCTTTACAATGAGCAGTTCTTC,CASSYGTSGTLYNEQFF